This TCR beta chain is from a study of cytomegalovirus exposure and HLA in healthy donors. Primers for the PCR totalled 60 Vbeta and 13 Jbeta. Profiled with immunoSEQ multiplex PCR; TCRdb holds only in-frame clones, not every one. The sample carries about 140,000 clones, about 80% recorded once. In the case of this clone: Its antigen is as yet unknown.

Study results and caveats: A list of more than 150 TCR beta chains associated with cytomegalovirus was given. Roughly uniform depth of sequencing across donors was assumed in presence/absence analyses. Data from an earlier analysis indicated that most TCR beta V segments were productive either about 90% or about 30% of the time.

This sequence originates from a woman aged 55 to 70 in good health and CMV-seropositive. Sequenced: PBMCs.

The CDR3 DNA reads TGTGCCAGTAGTATGAGACCCGGGAAGTTGGCTGGCTACACCTTC. It encodes CASSMRPGKLAGYTF. The chain combines TRBV19 with TRBJ1-2; D call uncertain. The CDR3 runs to 15 residues. Trimming removed 3 bases at V and 7 bases at J, with 18 bases between. The V gene's germline CDR1 is LNHDA and CDR2 SQIVND (reference sequence).